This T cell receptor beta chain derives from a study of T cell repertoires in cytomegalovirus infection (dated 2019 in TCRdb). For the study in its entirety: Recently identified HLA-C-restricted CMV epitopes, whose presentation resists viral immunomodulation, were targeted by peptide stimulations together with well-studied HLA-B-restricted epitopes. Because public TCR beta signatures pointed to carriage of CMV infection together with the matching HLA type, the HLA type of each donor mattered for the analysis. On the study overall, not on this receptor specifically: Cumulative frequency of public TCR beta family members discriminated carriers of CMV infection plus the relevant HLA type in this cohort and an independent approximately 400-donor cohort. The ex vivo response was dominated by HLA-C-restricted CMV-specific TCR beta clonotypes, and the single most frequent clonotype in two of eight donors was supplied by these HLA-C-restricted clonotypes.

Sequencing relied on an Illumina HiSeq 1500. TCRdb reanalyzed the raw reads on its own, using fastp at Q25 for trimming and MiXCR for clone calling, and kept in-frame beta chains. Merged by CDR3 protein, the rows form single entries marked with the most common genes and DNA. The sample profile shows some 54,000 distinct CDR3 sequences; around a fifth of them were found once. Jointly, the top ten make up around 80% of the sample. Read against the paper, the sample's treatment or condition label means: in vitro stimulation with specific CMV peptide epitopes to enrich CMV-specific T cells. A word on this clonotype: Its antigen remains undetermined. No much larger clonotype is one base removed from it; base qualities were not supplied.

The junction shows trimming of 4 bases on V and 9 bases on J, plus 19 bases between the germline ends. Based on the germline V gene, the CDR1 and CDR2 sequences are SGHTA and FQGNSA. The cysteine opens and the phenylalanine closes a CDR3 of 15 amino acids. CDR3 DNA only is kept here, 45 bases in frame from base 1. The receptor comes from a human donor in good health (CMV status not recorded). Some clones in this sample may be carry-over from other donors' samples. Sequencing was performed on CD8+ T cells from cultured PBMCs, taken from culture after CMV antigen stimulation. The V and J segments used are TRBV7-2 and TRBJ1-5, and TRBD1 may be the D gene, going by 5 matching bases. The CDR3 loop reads CASSSPKGFLWPQHF. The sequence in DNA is TGTGCCAGCAGCTCACCCAAGGGGTTTCTTTGGCCCCAGCATTTT.